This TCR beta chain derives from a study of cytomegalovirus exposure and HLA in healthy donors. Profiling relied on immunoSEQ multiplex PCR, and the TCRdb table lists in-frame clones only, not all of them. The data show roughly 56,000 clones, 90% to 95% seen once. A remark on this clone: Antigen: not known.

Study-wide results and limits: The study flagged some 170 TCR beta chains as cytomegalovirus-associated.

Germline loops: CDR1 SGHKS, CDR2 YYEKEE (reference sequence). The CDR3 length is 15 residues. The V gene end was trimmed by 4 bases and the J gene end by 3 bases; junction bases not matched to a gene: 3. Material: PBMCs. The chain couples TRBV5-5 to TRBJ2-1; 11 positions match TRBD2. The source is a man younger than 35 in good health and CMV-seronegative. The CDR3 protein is CASSEGTSGYNEQFF. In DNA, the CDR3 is TGTGCCAGCAGCGAAGGGACTAGCGGCTACAATGAGCAGTTCTTC. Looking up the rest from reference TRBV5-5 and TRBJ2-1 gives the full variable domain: DAGVTQSPTHLIKTRGQQVTLRCSPISGHKSVSWYQQVLGQGPQFIFQYYEKEERGRGNFPDRFSARQFPNYSSELNVNALLLGDSALYLCASSEGTSGYNEQFFGPGTRLTVL.